In its sample, the clone carrying this TCR beta chain was seen once. The time point: baseline pretreatment blood. Treatment denoted: 15 Gy SBRT to primary tumor, nephrectomy 4 weeks later. This specimen belongs to a study of radiation and T cells in renal cell carcinoma. CDR3 size: 14 residues. The V end was cut by 0 bases, the J end by 6 bases, with 12 bases between. Germline CDR1 SGDLS, CDR2 YYNGEE. The repertoire was sequenced with immunoSEQ multiplex PCR; TCRdb's copy has only in-frame clones and lacks some. The sample has 110,000 to 150,000 clones, around nine tenths seen once. This material consisted of blood, taken from a patient whose treatment included radiotherapy and nephrectomy. The chain links TRBV9 to TRBJ1-2; weak D call: TRBD1 (6 bases). This TCR was sampled from a woman aged 50 to 60 with renal cell carcinoma. CDR3 sequence: CASSVEGGGDGYTF. The CDR3 region has the DNA TGTGCCAGCAGCGTAGAAGGGGGAGGGGATGGCTACACCTTC. The whole variable domain, filled in from reference TRBV9 and TRBJ1-2, reads DSGVTQTPKHLITATGQRVTLRCSPRSGDLSVYWYQQSLDQGLQFLIQYYNGEERAKGNILERFSAQQFPDLHSELNLSSLELGDSALYFCASSVEGGGDGYTFGSGTRLTVV.